Below are 6 T cell receptor beta chains sequenced from a single sample in a study of CD4 T cells in relation to SARS-CoV-2 and coronaviruses. The method was immunoSEQ multiplex PCR; TCRdb's version includes in-frame clones alone and lacks a portion of them. The sample includes 55,000 to 70,000 clones, 90% to 95% of them seen just once. Unexposed donor CD4+ T cells date from about 2011-2019, before the COVID-19 pandemic. Sequencing was carried out using naive CD4+ T cells from PBMCs. Noted subset: naive CD4+ T cells isolated by negative enrichment. All receptors come from a human donor in good health.

This clone was detected only a few times. The gene calls are TRBV19 and TRBJ1-5, with TRBD1 as a possible D gene (5 bases). CDR3 size: 15 residues. Germline V gene lookup returns CDR1 LNHDA and CDR2 SQIVND (reference sequence). V was shortened by 3 bases and J by 0 bases, with 9 bases between the two germline ends. Here the CDR3 DNA reads TGTGCCAGTAGTATGGGACGGTATAGCAATCAGCCCCAGCATTTT. It translates to CASSMGRYSNQPQHF.

The rearrangement links TRBV19 to TRBJ2-3; 9 bases match TRBD2. Trimming cost V 5 bases and J 6 bases; bases outside gene matches: 9. Germline loops: CDR1 LNHDA, CDR2 SQIVND (reference sequence). The CDR3 has 15 residues. CDR3: CASSLVAGAQDTQYF. The DNA of the CDR3 is TGTGCCAGTAGTTTAGTAGCGGGGGCCCAGGATACGCAGTATTTT.

Comment on this clone: The junction departs from the called germline gene at one end, perhaps through a read error. The V call is TRBV6-2 or TRBV6-3, the J call TRBJ2-7; TRBD1 matches at 7 bases. CDR1 MNHEY and CDR2 SVGEGT come from the germline V gene. This CDR3 spans 14 amino acids. CDR3 nucleotides: TGTGCCAGTAGTTTGACAGGGTACGTGCGGGAGCAGTACTTC. It yields the protein CASSLTGYVREQYF.

The rearrangement uses TRBV5-6 and TRBJ1-2, with D tentatively TRBD1 (5 bases). CDR1 SGHDT and CDR2 YYEEEE come from the germline V gene. V was shortened by 0 bases and J by 4 bases, with 10 bases between the two germline ends. CDR3 size: 14 residues. The CDR3: CASSLGPGGYGYTF. Written as DNA, the CDR3 is TGTGCCAGCAGCTTGGGGCCGGGGGGCTATGGCTACACCTTC.

V gene TRBV28 combines with J gene TRBJ2-7; no definite D call. This CDR3 is built from 11 residues. Looked up from germline, CDR1 is MDHEN and CDR2 is SYDVKM. Deletions cut 8 bases from V and 0 bases from J, with 5 bases between. This CDR3 reads CASALSYEQYF. The DNA for the CDR3 is TGTGCCAGCGCACTCTCCTACGAGCAGTACTTC. Complete variable domain (other parts from reference TRBV28 and TRBJ2-7): DVKVTQSSRYLVKRTGEKVFLECVQDMDHENMFWYRQDPGLGLRLIYFSYDVKMKEKGDIPEGYSVSREKKERFSLILESASTNQTSMYLCASALSYEQYFGPGTRLTVT.

The J gene is TRBJ1-6, the V gene TRBV5-6, with TRBD1 identical over 7 bases. The germline gives CDR1 SGHDT, CDR2 YYEEEE. The CDR3 contains 16 residues. V shed 0 bases, J shed 3 bases, and the junction held 3 bases outside the gene matches. CDR3: CASSLDRGSYNSPLHF. CDR3 DNA sequence: TGTGCCAGCAGCTTGGACAGGGGAAGCTATAATTCACCCCTCCACTTT. Together with reference TRBV5-6 and TRBJ1-6, the CDR3 gives the full variable domain: DAGVTQSPTHLIKTRGQQVTLRCSPKSGHDTVSWYQQALGQGPQFIFQYYEEEERQRGNFPDRFSGHQFPNYSSELNVNALLLGDSALYLCASSLDRGSYNSPLHFGNGTRLTVT.